The 27 T cell receptor beta chains presented below share a single source sample, sequenced in a study of technical replicates of blood from a few donors. Assay used: immunoSEQ multiplex PCR; TCRdb lists only in-frame clones, some missing. In the table there are tens of thousands of clones, around 94% of which are singletons. Sample: T cells isolated from PBMCs. Receptors originate from a human donor in good health.

The V call is TRBV15, the J call TRBJ1-2, with 9 bases matching TRBD1. Germline V gives CDR1 LNHNV, CDR2 YYDKDF (reference sequence). V was pared by 5 bases and J by 7 bases, with 8 bases of the junction left unmatched. This CDR3 comprises 14 residues. The CDR3 sequence: CATSARDRDSGYTF. The CDR3 nucleotides read TGTGCCACCAGCGCCCGGGACAGGGACTCTGGCTACACCTTC.

The V gene is TRBV28, the J gene TRBJ2-7, with 7 bases lining up with TRBD1. V was clipped by 6 bases and J by 3 bases; unmatched bases: 8. Per germline, CDR1 MDHEN and CDR2 SYDVKM. CDR3 length: 14 residues. The CDR3 DNA is TGTGCCAGCAGGGCCGGGACAGTTCACTACGAGCAGTACTTC. Amino acid sequence: CASRAGTVHYEQYF.

The rearrangement joins TRBV30 to TRBJ1-1; tentatively, D is TRBD1 (5 bases). The germline V gene has CDR1 GTSNPN and CDR2 SVGIG (reference sequence). The CDR3 contains 13 residues. The germline V and J ends were trimmed by 1 base and 6 bases, with 12 bases remaining between them. This chain's CDR3 is CAWSALGGAEAFF. The CDR3 DNA sequence: TGTGCCTGGAGTGCGTTAGGAGGGGCTGAAGCTTTCTTT.

This rearrangement joins TRBV5-7 to TRBJ1-2; 9 bases are shared with TRBD1. TRBV5-7 is noted as an ORF with a role that remains uncertain. The trim removed 3 bases at V and 5 bases at J, leaving 5 bases unmatched. CDR3 length: 14 amino acids. The CDR3 reads CASSYGTGSYGYTF. As DNA, the CDR3 is TGTGCCAGCAGCTACGGGACAGGGTCTTATGGCTACACCTTC.

V gene TRBV30 combines with J gene TRBJ2-7; possible D gene TRBD1, 5 bases. The CDR3 consists of 15 residues. Between the trimmed V and J ends, which lost 2 bases and 0 bases, there was a span of 14 bases. Germline lookup yields CDR1 GTSNPN and CDR2 SVGIG (reference sequence). CDR3 sequence: CAWSLGASPSYEQYF. As DNA, the CDR3 is TGTGCCTGGAGTCTTGGGGCGAGCCCCTCCTACGAGCAGTACTTC. Full variable domain (remainder filled in from reference TRBV30 and TRBJ2-7): SQTIHQWPATLVQPVGSPLSLECTVEGTSNPNLYWYRQAAGRGLQLLFYSVGIGQISSEVPQNLSASRPQDRQFILSSKKLLLSDSGFYLCAWSLGASPSYEQYFGPGTRLTVT.

This clone has only a few counts. The chain links TRBV4-1 to TRBJ2-7; D call uncertain. Per the germline V gene, CDR1 is MGHRA and CDR2 is YSYEKL. The CDR3 has 15 amino acids. The V and J ends lost 4 bases and 3 bases respectively, with 16 bases between them. CDR3: CASSPSGLLIYEQYF. The CDR3 DNA reads as TGCGCCAGCAGCCCTTCAGGTCTACTCATCTACGAGCAGTACTTC.

The rearrangement uses TRBV6-1 and TRBJ1-2; 7 bases are a match to TRBD1. This CDR3 is 17 amino acids long. Germline V gives CDR1 MNHNS, CDR2 SASEGT. Trimming cost V 3 bases and J 6 bases; bases outside gene matches: 16. DNA of the CDR3: TGTGCCAGCAGTGAGGCGGTAGGCATGACAGGGACGGATGGCTACACCTTC. It codes for CASSEAVGMTGTDGYTF.

The CDR3 region has the DNA TGTGCCAGCGGGGGGGGTAGTGAAGCTTTCTTT. This codes for CASGGGSEAFF. V usage is TRBV2 and J usage is TRBJ1-1, with a weak D call TRBD1 (5 bases). The germline CDR1 and CDR2 sequences are SNHLY and FYNNEI. Trimming took off 8 bases at V and 7 bases at J, with 11 bases between the two ends. The CDR3 totals 11 residues.

V is TRBV5-4 and J is TRBJ1-2; TRBD1 matches 7 bases. The J segment lost 4 bases and the V segment lost 0 bases, leaving 6 bases of the junction unmatched. Per germline, CDR1 SGHNT and CDR2 YYREEE (reference sequence). This CDR3 spans 15 amino acids. The CDR3 reads CASSLATTGAYGYTF. The CDR3 DNA follows: TGTGCCAGCAGCTTGGCCACTACAGGGGCCTATGGCTACACCTTC.

About this clone itself: The junction does not match germline at one end; this may be a read error. The chain recombines TRBV2 with TRBJ2-2; D remains ambiguous. Germline assignment: CDR1 SNHLY and CDR2 FYNNEI. This CDR3 spans 12 amino acids. CDR3: CASRNNIGELFF. DNA for the CDR3: TGTGCCAGCCGAAATAACATCGGGGAGCTGTTTTTT.

The CDR3 here is CASSQDRENGAKNIQYF. CDR3 in DNA: TGTGCCAGCAGCCAAGATAGGGAGAATGGGGCCAAAAACATTCAGTACTTC. This chain joins TRBV14 and TRBJ2-4, with TRBD2 as a possible D gene (5 bases). The CDR3 is 17 amino acids. Germline values: CDR1 SGHDN, CDR2 FVKESK. Trimming removed 0 bases from V and 1 base from J, with 13 bases in between.

This clone showed up just once. The rearrangement links TRBV28 to TRBJ1-1; 9 nucleotides agree with TRBD1. V lost 7 bases, J lost 0 bases, and 6 bases stayed unmatched. Germline-derived CDR1 and CDR2 are MDHEN and SYDVKM. This CDR3 has 15 residues. The CDR3 loop reads CASIGTGTVNTEAFF. For the CDR3, the DNA is TGTGCCAGCATCGGGACAGGGACGGTGAACACTGAAGCTTTCTTT.

The chain joins TRBV19 to TRBJ1-2; no firm D call. CDR1 and CDR2 (germline): LNHDA, SQIVND (reference sequence). The CDR3 is made up of 15 amino acids. Trimming removed 9 bases at V and 0 bases at J, with 17 bases between. The CDR3 nucleotides read TGTGCCAGCCTAGCTCTGAACCAGGCTAACTATGGCTACACCTTC. Protein product: CASLALNQANYGYTF.

The CDR3 bases are TGTGCCAGCAGCCAAGAAACGGGGGAGGGCTCCTACGAGCAGTACTTC. Its translation is CASSQETGEGSYEQYF. V and J are TRBV4-2 and TRBJ2-7; 7 bases align to TRBD2. CDR1 and CDR2 from the germline V gene are LGHNA and YNFKEQ. J was trimmed by 0 bases and V by 0 bases; bases with no gene match: 5. The CDR3 contains 16 residues.

V is TRBV19 and J is TRBJ2-5; D unresolved. Trimming shortened V by 6 bases and J by 0 bases, and 14 bases separated the two germline ends. The CDR3 sequence is 15 residues long. Germline V gene data show CDR1 as LNHDA and CDR2 as SQIVND (reference sequence). CDR3 sequence: CASSRPPGYQETQYF. Written as DNA, the CDR3 is TGTGCCAGTAGCCGCCCGCCCGGGTACCAAGAGACCCAGTACTTC.

The chain combines TRBV2 with TRBJ1-1; 10 bases are shared with TRBD1. Trimming removed 7 bases from V and 8 bases from J; junction bases left unmatched: 16. CDR1 SNHLY and CDR2 FYNNEI come from the germline V gene. This CDR3 contains 16 residues. CDR3 bases: TGTGCCAGCATCCCGGGACAGGGGATAGCCGGGTTAGAAGCTTTCTTT. It specifies CASIPGQGIAGLEAFF.

The V and J genes are TRBV4-2 and TRBJ1-3; D is unclear. The germline CDR1 and CDR2 sequences are LGHNA and YNFKEQ. The CDR3 extends over 17 amino acids. V lost 2 bases and J lost 4, with 18 bases in between. CDR3 DNA sequence: TGTGCCAGCAGCCAACCTGCTGAAGGAGGTAAAGGAAACACCATATATTTT. Protein: CASSQPAEGGKGNTIYF.

The CDR3 spells CASSWDNPGPHGYTF. In nucleotides, the CDR3 is TGTGCCAGCAGCTGGGACAACCCCGGGCCCCATGGCTACACCTTC. The chain combines TRBV7-9 with TRBJ1-2, with a weak D call TRBD1 (6 bases). The CDR3 sequence is 15 residues long. Germline values: CDR1 SEHNR, CDR2 FQNEAQ (reference sequence). Trimming removed 4 bases at V and 6 bases at J, with 18 bases between.

This chain joins TRBV30 and TRBJ1-5; D is unresolved. The CDR3 spans 15 residues. V was pared by 0 bases and J by 2 bases, with 11 bases between. The V gene's germline CDR1 is GTSNPN and CDR2 SVGIG (reference sequence). The CDR3 here is CAWSVALAGNQPQHF. CDR3 in DNA: TGTGCCTGGAGTGTAGCTTTAGCGGGCAATCAGCCCCAGCATTTT.

The V call is TRBV27, the J call TRBJ1-1; D gene uncertain. Germline CDR1 is MNHEY and CDR2 is SMNVEV (reference sequence). Trimming removed 3 bases at V and 5 bases at J, with 16 bases between. This CDR3 has 15 amino acids. The CDR3 protein is CASSFLAGGGTEAFF. Written as DNA, the CDR3 is TGTGCCAGCAGTTTCCTCGCCGGAGGAGGGACTGAAGCTTTCTTT.

This clone was observed a single time. The rearrangement links TRBV6-5 to TRBJ2-7; 11 bases line up with TRBD1. The V gene end was trimmed by 0 bases and the J gene end by 3 bases; junction bases not matched to a gene: 4. The CDR3 runs 16 residues. The V gene's germline CDR1 is MNHEY and CDR2 SVGAGI. CDR3: CASSYSGTGGFYEQYF. The CDR3 DNA reads TGTGCCAGCAGTTACTCAGGGACAGGGGGTTTCTACGAGCAGTACTTC.

The V gene is TRBV4-1, the J gene TRBJ2-5; 7 nucleotides match TRBD2. J was trimmed by 5 bases and V by 0 bases; bases with no gene match: 6. The CDR3 spans 15 residues. Germline values: CDR1 MGHRA, CDR2 YSYEKL. The CDR3 region has the DNA TGCGCCAGCAGCCAAGATCCGAGGGAGGGGGAGACCCAGTACTTC. The encoded protein is CASSQDPREGETQYF.

This clone has a single count. This chain connects TRBV19 to TRBJ1-2, with 7 bases that match TRBD1. Germline V gene lookup returns CDR1 LNHDA and CDR2 SQIVND (reference sequence). J was trimmed by 3 bases and V by 5 bases; bases with no gene match: 6. The CDR3 sequence is 14 residues long. CDR3 in DNA: TGTGCCAGTAGTTCCCGACAGGGAGACTATGGCTACACCTTC. Protein: CASSSRQGDYGYTF.

This chain uses TRBV7-8 with TRBJ2-5; 7 bases fit TRBD2. Looked up from germline, CDR1 is SGHVS and CDR2 is FQNEAQ. V gave up 4 bases and J gave up 2 bases; unmatched junction bases: 7. The CDR3 totals 15 residues. This CDR3 reads CASSSLGSGQETQYF. CDR3 DNA: TGTGCCAGCAGCTCCCTGGGTAGCGGGCAAGAGACCCAGTACTTC.

This rearrangement joins TRBV7-9 to TRBJ2-7; no clear D gene. Deletions cut 1 base from V and 0 bases from J, with 10 bases between. The CDR3 spans 15 residues. The V gene's germline CDR1 is SEHNR and CDR2 FQNEAQ (reference sequence). CDR3 residues: CASSLEAVSSYEQYF. CDR3 sequence (DNA): TGTGCCAGCAGCTTAGAAGCCGTTAGCTCCTACGAGCAGTACTTC.

The chain combines TRBV30 with TRBJ1-2; D is ambiguous. CDR1 and CDR2 from the germline V gene are GTSNPN and SVGIG (reference sequence). This CDR3 is 10 amino acids long. The germline V and J ends were trimmed by 4 bases and 6 bases, with 6 bases remaining between them. The CDR3 region is CAWTRDGYTF. In DNA form, the CDR3 reads TGTGCCTGGACCCGGGATGGCTACACCTTC.

The J gene is TRBJ2-1, the V gene TRBV6-6; TRBD2 agrees at 8 bases. Losses at the gene ends were 8 bases for V and 7 bases for J; bases not matched to a gene: 10. Per germline, CDR1 MNHNY and CDR2 SVGAGI (reference sequence). The CDR3 runs to 14 residues. This chain's CDR3 is CASGIAGGGNEQFF. For the CDR3, the DNA is TGTGCCAGCGGTATCGCGGGAGGTGGGAATGAGCAGTTCTTC.